The following is a T cell receptor beta chain sequence with its context. Its target is unknown. The assay, immunoSEQ v3.0, was run at survey level. Profiled with immunoSEQ multiplex PCR; TCRdb holds only in-frame clones, not every one. The sample has tens of thousands of clones, around 80% seen once. This sample stems from a study of long-term antiretroviral therapy in people with HIV. Findings and limits, study-wide: HIV repertoires spanned narrower CDR3 length ranges than controls. All time points showed a repertoire dominated by clones expanded before ART.

Per the germline V gene, CDR1 is SSHAT and CDR2 is FNYEAQ (reference sequence). The CDR3 loop spans 15 amino acids. Trimming took 1 base from V and 0 from J, leaving 10 bases between them. At least two post-ART and at least one pre-ART PBMC sample were available for each donor. HIV-positive participants all received treatment in the United States. The receptor was isolated from a woman aged 45-59 years with HIV. V and J are TRBV7-7 and TRBJ2-7; possible D gene TRBD2, 7 bases. Specimen: unsorted PBMCs, collected 2 years after starting antiretroviral therapy. The CDR3: CASSLGGGGSYEQYF. CDR3 DNA: TGTGCCAGCAGCTTAGGCGGGGGCGGCTCCTACGAGCAGTACTTC.